This passage covers 27 T cell receptor beta chains from one sample sequenced in a study of regulatory T cells in long-lasting Graves disease. Arm-PCR of CDR3 regions and iRepertoire HTBI primers were used to build TCR beta libraries. TCRdb processed the multiplex PCR reads anew with MiXCR; each CDR3 protein has one entry. This sample has hundreds of thousands of distinct CDR3 sequences, with approximately 12% found just once. Time point in this sample: newly diagnosed GD, antithyroid drugs for less than 3 months. PBMC RNA was the source of the TCR library. The same data also contributed to another study, on T cells in Graves' hyperthyroidism and ophthalmopathy.

Sequenced here: peripheral blood mononuclear cells (PBMCs), sampled at new diagnosis, from a patient treated with antithyroid drugs. These receptors all stem from a young man with Graves disease.

The rearrangement links TRBV3-1 to TRBJ1-4; tentative D call: TRBD1 (5 bases). Germline CDR1 is LGHDT and CDR2 is YNNKEL (reference sequence). V dropped 3 bases and J dropped 8 bases, with 16 bases sitting between them. The CDR3 has 15 amino acids. In nucleotides, the CDR3 is TGTGCCAGCAGCCAGGGACCTGGGAGGGACGAAAAACTGTTTTTT. This gives the protein CASSQGPGRDEKLFF.

The chain couples TRBV24-1 to TRBJ2-7, with D possibly matching TRBD2 (6 bases). The germline V gene encodes CDR1 KGHDR and CDR2 SFDVKD. This CDR3 region has 15 residues. With 2 bases removed from V and 9 bases from J, the gap between germline ends came to 19 bases. The CDR3 DNA reads as TGTGCCACCAGTGATTGGACGGTGGAGGGAATACGGCAGTACTTC. The encoded protein is CATSDWTVEGIRQYF.

This clonotype was detected ten times or more. V and J are TRBV27 and TRBJ2-3; D is unresolved. The CDR3 covers 15 residues. The V end lost 3 bases, the J end lost 5 bases, and 15 bases lay between the germline ends. CDR1 and CDR2 from the germline V gene are MNHEY and SMNVEV (reference sequence). CDR3 sequence reads: CASSLRSLPGDTQYF. Written as DNA, the CDR3 is TGTGCCAGCAGTTTGAGATCTTTACCTGGAGATACGCAGTATTTT.

This clonotype was counted at least ten times. The rearrangement links TRBV5-1 to TRBJ2-2; 10 bases line up with TRBD2. This CDR3 is built from 16 residues. V was pared by 4 bases and J by 4 bases, with 7 bases of the junction left unmatched. Germline assignment: CDR1 SGHRS and CDR2 YFSETQ. Here the CDR3 DNA reads TGCGCCAGCAGCGCACTGACTAGCGGGCCCACCGGGGAGCTGTTTTTT. This encodes CASSALTSGPTGELFF.

This clonotype was seen ten or more times. V usage is TRBV27 and J usage is TRBJ2-2; D gene unclear. The CDR3 consists of 17 residues. V was pared by 0 bases and J by 1 base, with 12 bases between. Germline loops: CDR1 MNHEY, CDR2 SMNVEV (reference sequence). The CDR3, as DNA: TGTGCCAGCAGTTTATCCCCAGTGGCCCGGAACACCGGGGAGCTGTTTTTT. Protein product: CASSLSPVARNTGELFF.

CDR3 bases: TGTGCCATCAGTGAGCCTCCACAGGGGGCCGAGCAGTACTTC. Its protein product is CAISEPPQGAEQYF. The gene calls are TRBV10-3 and TRBJ2-7; TRBD1 aligns across 9 bases. CDR3 length equals 14 residues. Germline V gene lookup returns CDR1 ENHRY and CDR2 SYGVKD. V trimming: 2 bases; J trimming: 6 bases; junction bases outside the gene matches: 5.

This clonotype occurred once. A read error may be the cause here, since a much bigger clone is one base away. The CDR3 end shows no conserved phenylalanine or tryptophan, and so a read error is likely. The gene calls are TRBV30 and TRBJ1-1; TRBD1 matches at 7 bases. This CDR3 is 14 amino acids long. Germline CDR1 and CDR2: GTSNPN and SVGIG (reference sequence). The J segment lost 4 bases and the V segment lost 5 bases, leaving 10 bases of the junction unmatched. The CDR3 DNA sequence: TGTGCCTGGGCTAGGGACAGCCGATTCACTGAAGCTTTCCTT. It codes for CAWARDSRFTEAFL.

This clonotype was observed a handful of times. The chain uses TRBV15 and TRBJ2-3, with TRBD2 as a possible D gene (5 bases). Deletions cut 7 bases from V and 6 bases from J, with 17 bases between. The CDR3 is 14 residues long. The germline CDR1 and CDR2 sequences are LNHNV and YYDKDF (reference sequence). CDR3 residues: CATTLRELGDTQYF. The CDR3 DNA reads as TGTGCCACCACTCTGAGGGAGTTAGGCGATACGCAGTATTTT. The variable domain in full, with the rest retrieved from reference TRBV15 and TRBJ2-3, is DAMVIQNPRYQVTQFGKPVTLSCSQTLNHNVMYWYQQKSSQAPKLLFHYYDKDFNNEADTPDNFQSRRPNTSFCFLDIRSPGLGDTAMYLCATTLRELGDTQYFGPGTRLTVL.

This clonotype has at least ten counts. This chain joins TRBV11-3 and TRBJ2-2, with 8 nucleotides matching TRBD1. Germline V CDR1 and CDR2: SGHNT, YENEEA. Losses at the gene ends were 5 bases for V and 4 bases for J; bases not matched to a gene: 3. The CDR3 has 14 residues. The CDR3 region is CASSHTGGTGELFF. CDR3 DNA sequence: TGTGCCAGCAGCCATACAGGGGGCACCGGGGAGCTGTTTTTT.

Concerning this clonotype itself: This clone may be a read error of a much larger clone one base away. Likely a read error: the CDR3 ends without its conserved phenylalanine or tryptophan. This chain joins TRBV7-8 and TRBJ2-7, with TRBD2 identical over 8 bases. CDR1 is SGHVS and CDR2 is FQNEAQ in the germline V gene. This CDR3 is built from 16 residues. The trim removed 4 bases at V and 3 bases at J, leaving 11 bases unmatched. The CDR3, as DNA: TGTGCCAGCAGCTCCCGGCGGGCGGGAGGAGTCTACGAGCAGTACTCC. This translates into CASSSRRAGGVYEQYS.

This chain joins TRBV30 and TRBJ2-5; D unclear. The CDR3 is 12 amino acids. Germline-derived CDR1 and CDR2 are GTSNPN and SVGIG (reference sequence). V lost 5 bases, J lost 0 bases, and 7 bases lay in between. Here the CDR3 DNA reads TGTGCCTGGGAAACGTACCAAGAGACCCAGTACTTC. Translated: CAWETYQETQYF.

The chain has TRBV30 and TRBJ2-6; D gene ambiguous. Germline CDR1 and CDR2: GTSNPN and SVGIG (reference sequence). This CDR3 has 14 residues. Trimming cost V 4 bases and J 0 bases, with 7 bases left between them. CDR3 nucleotides: TGTGCCTGGAAAGTGAGCTCTGGGGCCAACGTCCTGACTTTC. Amino acids: CAWKVSSGANVLTF.

This chain joins TRBV11-2 and TRBJ2-3, with 10 bases aligning to TRBD2. Germline V lookup: CDR1 SGHAT, CDR2 FQNNGV. There are 15 residues in the CDR3. V lost 5 bases and J lost 7; bases outside the gene matches: 9. The DNA of the CDR3 is TGTGCCAGCAGCCCTACTAGCGGGAAAATCAATACGCAGTATTTT. Protein product: CASSPTSGKINTQYF.

Many counts were recorded for this clonotype. This sequence joins TRBV6-2 or TRBV6-3 and TRBJ2-7, with D possibly TRBD1 on 5 matching bases. Trimming stripped 4 bases from V and 2 bases from J, with 6 bases between. Germline V gives CDR1 MNHEY, CDR2 SVGEGT. The CDR3 length is 12 residues. Here the CDR3 DNA reads TGTGCCAGCAGTTTACAGGCCTACGAGCAGTACTTC. It specifies CASSLQAYEQYF.

This chain uses TRBV13 with TRBJ2-3; D is possibly TRBD1 (5 bases). V lost 3 bases to trimming and J lost 5 bases, with 15 bases between them. CDR3 length: 15 residues. CDR1 PRHDT and CDR2 FYEKMQ come from the germline V gene (reference sequence). The CDR3 DNA reads as TGTGCCAGCAGCTTTCCAGGGTCCAGGGAAGATACGCAGTATTTT. Amino acids: CASSFPGSREDTQYF.

This clonotype was counted between two and nine times. This chain links TRBV10-3 with TRBJ2-7; 8 bases fit TRBD2. CDR1 and CDR2 (germline): ENHRY, SYGVKD. V dropped 3 bases and J dropped 3; count of bases not matched to a gene: 7. CDR3 length: 15 amino acids. CDR3 coding DNA: TGTGCCATCAGTGACGGGGGGGGTTATCGCTACGAGCAGTACTTC. It specifies CAISDGGGYRYEQYF.

In its sample, this clonotype was seen a few times. This chain links TRBV9 with TRBJ2-5; TRBD2 matches 8 bases. Per germline, CDR1 SGDLS and CDR2 YYNGEE. This CDR3 contains 15 residues. V gave up 0 bases and J gave up 3 bases; unmatched junction bases: 4. The CDR3 nucleotides are TGTGCCAGCAGCGTAGAATATAGCGGGAAAGAGACCCAGTACTTC. It is translated as CASSVEYSGKETQYF. Supplemented by reference TRBV9 and TRBJ2-5, the full variable domain reads DSGVTQTPKHLITATGQRVTLRCSPRSGDLSVYWYQQSLDQGLQFLIQYYNGEERAKGNILERFSAQQFPDLHSELNLSSLELGDSALYFCASSVEYSGKETQYFGPGTRLLVL.

The chain employs TRBV19 and TRBJ1-1; no definite D call. The length of the CDR3 is 14 residues. Trimming took off 2 bases at V and 2 bases at J, with 9 bases between the two ends. Germline V lookup: CDR1 LNHDA, CDR2 SQIVND (reference sequence). In DNA, the CDR3 is TGTGCCAGTAGTATATTTTCGACTAACACTGAAGCTTTCTTT. Translation gives CASSIFSTNTEAFF. Looking up the rest from reference TRBV19 and TRBJ1-1 gives the full variable domain: DGGITQSPKYLFRKEGQNVTLSCEQNLNHDAMYWYRQDPGQGLRLIYYSQIVNDFQKGDIAEGYSVSREKKESFPLTVTSAQKNPTAFYLCASSIFSTNTEAFFGQGTRLTVV.

The J gene is TRBJ1-5, the V gene TRBV27; 7 bases map to TRBD1. The ends lost 2 bases at V and 3 bases at J; junction bases unmatched: 7. Per germline, CDR1 MNHEY and CDR2 SMNVEV (reference sequence). This CDR3 contains 16 residues. This CDR3 is CASSLRSRGTNQPQHF. The CDR3 bases are TGTGCCAGCAGTTTACGTAGCAGGGGGACCAATCAGCCCCAGCATTTT.

In this sample, this clonotype turned up many times. The V and J genes are TRBV7-9 and TRBJ2-3, with TRBD2 identical over 7 bases. Germline CDR1 SEHNR, CDR2 FQNEAQ (reference sequence). V was clipped by 5 bases and J by 3 bases; unmatched bases: 11. CDR3 length: 16 amino acids. This chain's CDR3 is CASSNPTGLETDTQYF. The CDR3 nucleotides read TGTGCCAGCAGCAACCCCACCGGACTAGAAACAGATACGCAGTATTTT.

This clonotype was recorded at least ten times. The V gene is TRBV6-1, the J gene TRBJ2-1; 10 nucleotides match TRBD2. Trimming removed 10 bases from V and 4 bases from J; junction bases left unmatched: 13. Germline V gene sequence: CDR1 MNHNS, CDR2 SASEGT. The CDR3 contains 16 residues. CDR3 in amino acids: CAIHDSGRLVYNEQFF. Here the CDR3 DNA reads TGTGCCATACATGATAGCGGGAGGTTGGTATACAATGAGCAGTTCTTC.

The table lists this clonotype with many counts. V is TRBV20-1 and J is TRBJ1-1; no firm D call. The germline gives CDR1 DFQATT, CDR2 SNEGSKA (reference sequence). V was shortened by 5 bases and J by 7 bases, with 8 bases between the two germline ends. There are 10 residues in the CDR3. The CDR3 DNA sequence: TGCAGTGCTGCGACCGATGAAGCTTTCTTT. Translation: CSAATDEAFF.

At least ten counts were recorded for this clonotype. This chain uses TRBV2 with TRBJ2-2, with 9 bases identical to TRBD1. Germline lookup yields CDR1 SNHLY and CDR2 FYNNEI. V lost 7 bases, J lost 5 bases, and 8 bases stayed unmatched. The CDR3 length is 15 residues. The CDR3 DNA reads as TGTGCCAGCAAATATTCCGGGACAGGGACCGGGGAGCTGTTTTTT. This sequence encodes CASKYSGTGTGELFF. Variable domain in full (rest from reference TRBV2 and TRBJ2-2): EPEVTQTPSHQVTQMGQEVILRCVPISNHLYFYWYRQILGQKVEFLVSFYNNEISEKSEIFDDQFSVERPDGSNFTLKIRSTKLEDSAMYFCASKYSGTGTGELFFGEGSRLTVL.

Only a few counts were recorded for this clonotype. The chain has TRBV19 and TRBJ1-4; D remains ambiguous. V lost 3 bases to trimming and J lost 4 bases, with 12 bases between them. This CDR3 is 15 amino acids long. Germline V gene data show CDR1 as LNHDA and CDR2 as SQIVND (reference sequence). The CDR3 sequence is CASSIGSHGNEKLFF. As DNA, the CDR3 is TGTGCCAGTAGTATCGGGTCTCACGGTAATGAAAAACTGTTTTTT. The variable domain in full, with the rest retrieved from reference TRBV19 and TRBJ1-4, is DGGITQSPKYLFRKEGQNVTLSCEQNLNHDAMYWYRQDPGQGLRLIYYSQIVNDFQKGDIAEGYSVSREKKESFPLTVTSAQKNPTAFYLCASSIGSHGNEKLFFGSGTQLSVL.

The chain employs TRBV5-1 and TRBJ1-2; D unclear. The length of the CDR3 is 13 residues. Trimming took off 4 bases at V and 2 bases at J, with 9 bases between the two ends. The germline V gene encodes CDR1 SGHRS and CDR2 YFSETQ. CDR3 region: CASSPDKNYGYTF. CDR3 in DNA: TGCGCCAGCAGCCCCGACAAAAACTATGGCTACACCTTC.

On this clonotype: This may stem from a read error, because a much larger clone lies one nucleotide away. The V gene is TRBV2, the J gene TRBJ2-2, with TRBD2 matching 8 bases. Germline CDR1 and CDR2: SNHLY and FYNNEI. The CDR3 has 15 residues. The CDR3, as DNA: TGTGCCAGCAGTGCGAGCGGGAGTTCCACCGGGGAGCCGTTTTTT. It translates to CASSASGSSTGEPFF.

There are a few counts of this clonotype. The chain couples TRBV6-9 to TRBJ2-5, with D possibly matching TRBD2 (6 bases). The V gene lost 2 bases and the J gene lost 4 bases, with 11 bases spanning the gap. This CDR3 has 14 amino acids. Germline assignment: CDR1 MNHGY and CDR2 SVAAGI. CDR3 protein: CASSYTGVGETQYF. CDR3 in DNA: TGTGCCAGCAGTTATACGGGGGTAGGAGAGACCCAGTACTTC.